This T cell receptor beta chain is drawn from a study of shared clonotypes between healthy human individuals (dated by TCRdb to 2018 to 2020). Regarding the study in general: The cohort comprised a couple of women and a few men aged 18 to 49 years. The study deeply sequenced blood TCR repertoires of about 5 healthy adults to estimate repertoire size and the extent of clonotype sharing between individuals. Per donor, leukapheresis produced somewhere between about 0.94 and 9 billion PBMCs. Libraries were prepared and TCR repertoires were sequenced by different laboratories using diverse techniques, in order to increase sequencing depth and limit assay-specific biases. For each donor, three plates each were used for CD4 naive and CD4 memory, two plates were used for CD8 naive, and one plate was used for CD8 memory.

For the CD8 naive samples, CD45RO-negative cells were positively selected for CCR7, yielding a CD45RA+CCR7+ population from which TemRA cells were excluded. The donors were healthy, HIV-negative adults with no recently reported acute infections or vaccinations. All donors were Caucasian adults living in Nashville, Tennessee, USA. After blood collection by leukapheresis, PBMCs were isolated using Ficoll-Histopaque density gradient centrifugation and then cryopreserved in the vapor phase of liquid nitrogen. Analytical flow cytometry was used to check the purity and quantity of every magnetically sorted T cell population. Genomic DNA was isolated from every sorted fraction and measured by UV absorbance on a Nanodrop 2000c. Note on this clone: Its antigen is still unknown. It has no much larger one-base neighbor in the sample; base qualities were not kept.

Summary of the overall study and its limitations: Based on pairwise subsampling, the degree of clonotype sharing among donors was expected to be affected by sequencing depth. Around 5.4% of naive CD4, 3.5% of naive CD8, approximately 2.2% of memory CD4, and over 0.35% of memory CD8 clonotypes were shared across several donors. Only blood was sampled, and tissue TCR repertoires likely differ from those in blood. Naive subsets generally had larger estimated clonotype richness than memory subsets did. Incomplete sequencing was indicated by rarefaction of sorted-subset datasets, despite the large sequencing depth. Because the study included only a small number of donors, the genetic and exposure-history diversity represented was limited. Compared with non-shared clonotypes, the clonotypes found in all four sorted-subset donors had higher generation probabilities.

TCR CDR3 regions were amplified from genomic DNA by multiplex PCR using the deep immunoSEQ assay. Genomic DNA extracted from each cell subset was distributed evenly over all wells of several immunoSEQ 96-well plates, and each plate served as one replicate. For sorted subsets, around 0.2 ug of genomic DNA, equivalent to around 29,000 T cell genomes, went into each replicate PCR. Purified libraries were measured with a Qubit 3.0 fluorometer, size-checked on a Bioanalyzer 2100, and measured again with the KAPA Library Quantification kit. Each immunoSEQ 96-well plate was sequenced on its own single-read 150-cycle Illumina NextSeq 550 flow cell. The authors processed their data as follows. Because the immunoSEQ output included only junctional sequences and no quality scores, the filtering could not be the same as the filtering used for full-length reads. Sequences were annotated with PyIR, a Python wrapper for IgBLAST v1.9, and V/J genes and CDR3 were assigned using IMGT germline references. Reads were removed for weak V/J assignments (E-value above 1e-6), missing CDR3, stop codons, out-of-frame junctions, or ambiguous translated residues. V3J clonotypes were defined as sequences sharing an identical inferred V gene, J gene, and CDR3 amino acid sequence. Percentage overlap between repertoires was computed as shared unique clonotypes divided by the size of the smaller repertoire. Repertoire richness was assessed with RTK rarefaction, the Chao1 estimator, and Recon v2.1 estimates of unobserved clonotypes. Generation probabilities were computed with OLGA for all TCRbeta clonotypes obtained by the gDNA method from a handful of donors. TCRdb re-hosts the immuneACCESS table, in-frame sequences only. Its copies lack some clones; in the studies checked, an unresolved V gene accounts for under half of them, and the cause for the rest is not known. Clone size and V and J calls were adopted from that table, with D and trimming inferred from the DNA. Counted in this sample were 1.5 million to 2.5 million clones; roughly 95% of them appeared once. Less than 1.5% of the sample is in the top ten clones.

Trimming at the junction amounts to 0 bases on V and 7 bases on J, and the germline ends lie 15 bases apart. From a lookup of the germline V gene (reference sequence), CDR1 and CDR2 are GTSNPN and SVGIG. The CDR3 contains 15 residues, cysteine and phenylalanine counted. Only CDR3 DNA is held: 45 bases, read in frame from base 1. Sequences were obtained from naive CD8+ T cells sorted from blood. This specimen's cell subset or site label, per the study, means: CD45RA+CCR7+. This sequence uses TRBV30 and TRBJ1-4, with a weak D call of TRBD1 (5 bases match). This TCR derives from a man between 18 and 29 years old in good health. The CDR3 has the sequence CAWSVGAGPLEKLFF. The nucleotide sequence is TGTGCCTGGAGTGTAGGGGCGGGGCCGCTTGAAAAACTGTTTTTT.